This TCR beta chain was identified in a study of cytomegalovirus exposure and HLA in healthy donors. PCR amplification relied on 60 Vbeta primers (plus 13 Jbeta primers). Only in-frame clones appear in the TCRdb table, and some are missing; sequencing was by immunoSEQ multiplex PCR. The repertoire holds 150,000 or so clones, with roughly 80% as singletons. This clone was counted once. The V end was cut by 4 bases, the J end by 7 bases, with 19 bases between. CDR1 is KGHSH, CDR2 LQKENI, per germline. The length of the CDR3 is 15 residues. The chain has TRBV18 and TRBJ1-2, with D tentatively TRBD1 (6 bases). Sequenced: PBMCs. The sequence was collected from a man aged 25-45 years in good health and CMV-seronegative. CDR3 sequence (DNA): TGTGCCAGCTCACGAAGGACAGAGGCATCCTCTGGCTACACCTTC. Protein: CASSRRTEASSGYTF.